One and the same sample provided the 21 T cell receptor beta chains below, sequenced in a study of shared clonotypes between healthy human individuals. TCRdb's copy holds only in-frame clones and misses some; the assay was immunoSEQ multiplex PCR. The table lists about 2.4 million clones, 80% to 95% of them singletons. Sequenced sample: naive CD4+ T cells from PBMCs. Subset meaning: CD45RA+ positively selected. The receptors shown here come from a man between 18 and 29 years old in good health. Some clones in this sample may be carry-over from other donors' samples.

Of note for this clone: Other DNA sequences from this sample encode an identical CDR3 as well. V gene TRBV7-2 combines with J gene TRBJ2-7, with D perhaps TRBD1 or TRBD2 (5 bases each). The CDR3 spans 15 residues. Germline-derived CDR1 and CDR2 are SGHTA and FQGNSA. V was clipped by 1 base and J by 3 bases, with 13 bases between them. CDR3 coding DNA: TGTGCCAGCAGCTTAGGATCGGGGCCAAACTACGAGCAGTACTTC. Translated, it gives CASSLGSGPNYEQYF.

V and J are TRBV2 and TRBJ1-5; D is unclear. This CDR3 contains 15 residues. The ends were cut back, 4 bases at V and 0 bases at J, with 10 bases in the middle. Germline CDR1 is SNHLY and CDR2 is FYNNEI. The CDR3 region is CASSGPAGSNQPQHF. Here the CDR3 DNA reads TGTGCCAGCAGTGGGCCGGCGGGTAGCAATCAGCCCCAGCATTTT.

This clone was seen just once. J is TRBJ1-1 and V is TRBV11-2; maybe TRBD1 (5 bases). Trimming pared 5 bases from V and 3 bases from J, leaving 13 bases between. Germline CDR1 and CDR2: SGHAT and FQNNGV. The CDR3 is made up of 14 amino acids. CDR3 loop: CASSGGVRDTEAFF. CDR3 DNA: TGTGCCAGCAGCGGGGGAGTTCGGGACACTGAAGCTTTCTTT.

In its sample, this clone was seen once. This chain links TRBV7-9 with TRBJ2-7; D may be TRBD1 (6 bases). The length of the CDR3 is 15 residues. V gave up 4 bases and J gave up 3 bases, with 16 bases separating them. Germline CDR1 and CDR2: SEHNR and FQNEAQ (reference sequence). The CDR3 DNA sequence: TGTGCCAGCAGCTCCTCACCGGACAGTAACTACGAGCAGTACTTC. Translation gives CASSSSPDSNYEQYF.

The chain uses TRBV2 and TRBJ2-5; D perhaps matches TRBD1 (6 bases). Germline V gene data show CDR1 as SNHLY and CDR2 as FYNNEI. This CDR3 has 13 amino acids. V dropped 7 bases and J dropped 1 base, with 10 bases sitting between them. CDR3 bases: TGTGCCAGCAAAGGGGGTACCCAAGAGACCCAGTACTTC. Its translation is CASKGGTQETQYF.

For this clone: Other nucleotide sequences in the sample specify the same CDR3. The chain recombines TRBV7-2 with TRBJ2-3; tentatively, D is TRBD1 (5 bases). The CDR3 sequence is 14 residues long. Germline V gene data show CDR1 as SGHTA and CDR2 as FQGNSA. Trimming stripped 1 base from V and 4 bases from J, with 9 bases between. CDR3 in amino acids: CASSLGLGADTQYF. CDR3 in DNA: TGTGCCAGCAGCTTAGGGCTAGGGGCAGATACGCAGTATTTT.

The chain recombines TRBV10-2 with TRBJ2-2; D gene unclear. This CDR3 contains 15 residues. The V end was cut by 3 bases, the J end by 6 bases, with 14 bases between. Germline values: CDR1 WSHSY, CDR2 SAAADI. The CDR3 sequence: CASSDRQIDSGELFF. CDR3 nucleotide sequence: TGCGCCAGCAGTGATAGGCAGATCGATTCCGGGGAGCTGTTTTTT.

This rearrangement joins TRBV28 to TRBJ2-3; the D is unclear. The V gene lost 6 bases and the J gene lost 3 bases, with 19 bases spanning the gap. Germline assignment: CDR1 MDHEN and CDR2 SYDVKM. CDR3 length: 16 residues. In DNA form, the CDR3 reads TGTGCCAGCAGAATTCCGACCTCCCTTAGGACAGATACGCAGTATTTT. It yields the protein CASRIPTSLRTDTQYF.

This clone has only one observation. V usage is TRBV6-5 and J usage is TRBJ2-5; possibly TRBD2 for D (7 bases). V was pared by 7 bases and J by 7 bases, with 16 bases between. The V gene's germline CDR1 is MNHEY and CDR2 SVGAGI. This CDR3 is 13 amino acids long. CDR3 in amino acids: CASKMGEGGTQYF. The CDR3 DNA reads as TGTGCCAGCAAAATGGGGGAGGGGGGGACCCAGTACTTC.

V is TRBV5-4 and J is TRBJ2-5; 7 bases map to TRBD2. This CDR3 spans 18 amino acids. V dropped 1 base and J dropped 2; count of bases not matched to a gene: 14. Germline V gives CDR1 SGHNT, CDR2 YYREEE (reference sequence). CDR3 nucleotides: TGTGCCAGCAGCTTGTCTAGCGGTTCCCCCCGCCTTCAAGAGACCCAGTACTTC. The encoded protein is CASSLSSGSPRLQETQYF.

The CDR3 spells CASSLDSRYEQFF. CDR3 in DNA: TGTGCCAGCAGCTTAGATTCGCGCTATGAGCAGTTCTTC. The rearrangement uses TRBV11-3 and TRBJ2-1; D ambiguous. The CDR3 has 13 amino acids. Trimming stripped 0 bases from V and 8 bases from J, with 8 bases between. Per germline, CDR1 SGHNT and CDR2 YENEEA.

This clone turned up a few times. This sequence joins TRBV9 and TRBJ1-1; D unclear. Trimming removed 4 bases at V and 1 base at J, with 8 bases between. The CDR3 totals 13 residues. CDR1 and CDR2 from the germline V gene are SGDLS and YYNGEE. For the CDR3, the DNA is TGTGCCAGCAGCCTCACAAGGAACACTGAAGCTTTCTTT. Protein: CASSLTRNTEAFF. Full variable domain (rest looked up from reference TRBV9 and TRBJ1-1): DSGVTQTPKHLITATGQRVTLRCSPRSGDLSVYWYQQSLDQGLQFLIQYYNGEERAKGNILERFSAQQFPDLHSELNLSSLELGDSALYFCASSLTRNTEAFFGQGTRLTVV.

Points on this clone: The same CDR3 can be traced to other DNA sequences in this sample. The J gene is TRBJ2-3, the V gene TRBV18; possible D gene TRBD2, 5 bases. Germline assignment: CDR1 KGHSH and CDR2 LQKENI. This CDR3 has 12 residues. Trimming removed 3 bases at V and 5 bases at J, with 6 bases between. The chain's CDR3 is CASSPREDTQYF. The CDR3 nucleotides read TGTGCCAGCTCACCTCGGGAAGATACGCAGTATTTT.

The chain employs TRBV5-4 and TRBJ2-7, with D perhaps TRBD2 (5 bases). The CDR3 spans 15 residues. The V and J ends lost 4 bases and 6 bases respectively, with 20 bases between them. CDR1 SGHNT and CDR2 YYREEE come from the germline V gene (reference sequence). The CDR3 region has the DNA TGTGCCAGCAGCCCGGTCAGCTACAATGGAGGCGAGCAGTACTTC. Protein sequence: CASSPVSYNGGEQYF.

This chain links TRBV5-1 with TRBJ1-6; TRBD1 matches at 9 bases. The V gene end was trimmed by 0 bases and the J gene end by 9 bases; junction bases not matched to a gene: 7. The CDR3 spans 16 residues. CDR1 and CDR2 from the germline V gene are SGHRS and YFSETQ. CDR3 DNA: TGCGCCAGCAGCTTGGGGGGACAGGGCGCTACTTCACCCCTCCACTTT. This encodes CASSLGGQGATSPLHF.

This chain uses TRBV15 with TRBJ2-7; 10 bases are shared with TRBD2. CDR3 length: 18 residues. Germline V gene sequence: CDR1 LNHNV, CDR2 YYDKDF (reference sequence). The ends lost 0 bases at V and 5 bases at J; junction bases unmatched: 13. The CDR3 DNA reads as TGTGCCACCAGCAGAGATGGAGGGGCTAGCGGGAGAGCCCACGAGCAGTACTTC. Protein: CATSRDGGASGRAHEQYF.

V and J are TRBV10-3 and TRBJ1-4; 9 bases fit TRBD1. CDR1 is ENHRY and CDR2 is SYGVKD in the germline V gene. The CDR3 extends over 14 amino acids. J lost 8 bases, V lost 6 bases, and 7 bases had no gene match. Here the CDR3 DNA reads TGTGCCATCAGCCCGGGACAGGGAGACGAAAAACTGTTTTTT. Translation: CAISPGQGDEKLFF.

The CDR3 nucleotides read TGTGCCAGCAGTTCGACAGGGGGCAAGTATGGCTACACCTTC. Translated, it gives CASSSTGGKYGYTF. This sequence joins TRBV28 and TRBJ1-2; TRBD1 agrees at 10 bases. Trimming at V came to 4 bases and at J to 5 bases, leaving 4 bases not matched to a gene. CDR1 and CDR2 from the germline V gene are MDHEN and SYDVKM. The CDR3 runs to 14 residues.

The CDR3 bases are TGTGCCAGCAGCCCCGGGGCCAATCAGCCCCAGCATTTT. It is translated as CASSPGANQPQHF. The chain carries TRBV4-2 and TRBJ1-5, with a tentative D call TRBD1 (5 bases). The CDR3 runs 13 residues. The V gene's germline CDR1 is LGHNA and CDR2 YNFKEQ. V dropped 4 bases and J dropped 3 bases, with 7 bases sitting between them.

In this sample, this clone turned up once. The chain links TRBV4-2 to TRBJ2-3, with 13 bases matching TRBD2. Germline CDR1 is LGHNA and CDR2 is YNFKEQ. The CDR3 runs 17 residues. The junction had 13 bases not matched to a gene; V was cut back by 7 bases and J by 6 bases. This chain's CDR3 is CASTARGLAGDTDTQYF. The CDR3 nucleotides are TGTGCCAGCACCGCTAGAGGACTAGCGGGAGATACCGATACGCAGTATTTT.

This chain uses TRBV30 with TRBJ2-2; 14 bases agree with TRBD2. The trim removed 4 bases at V and 6 bases at J, leaving 4 bases unmatched. The CDR3 spans 15 residues. Germline CDR1 reads GTSNPN; CDR2 reads SVGIG (reference sequence). The CDR3 DNA follows: TGTGCCTGGACGTCGGGACTAGCGGGAGCCGGGGAGCTGTTTTTT. Its protein is CAWTSGLAGAGELFF.